Listed below are T cell receptor beta chains from one sample, sequenced in a study of human T cells and chemical hapten exposure. MiXCR, run by TCRdb on the RACE reads, gives a single entry per CDR3 protein. Here the sample spans under 400,000 distinct CDR3 sequences, 5.1% being singletons. This material consisted of whole blood, taken in connection with sensitization to the hapten diphenylcyclopropenone (DPC). These receptors all stem from a woman aged 45-60 years with alopecia areata. Some clones in this sample may be carry-over from other donors' samples. Both conserved end residues are part of each CDR3. The order of the fields is J gene, clone size, D gene, V gene, CDR3 protein, CDR3 DNA. D genes are given only for firm matches. Clone size is not always given. Where it is, it says once, few, many or a class for expanded clones.

J: TRBJ2-1; size: few; D: TRBD2; V: TRBV20-1; CDR3: CSAGLGGEGNEQFF; DNA: TGCAGTGCTGGACTGGGGGGGGAGGGCAATGAGCAGTTCTTC
J: TRBJ2-2; size: many; D: TRBD1; V: TRBV7-3; CDR3: CASSSTGGRTGELFF; DNA: TGTGCCAGCAGCTCGACAGGGGGAAGAACCGGGGAGCTGTTTTTT
J: TRBJ1-3; size: few; D: NA; V: TRBV20-1; CDR3: CSANDGLGNTIYF; DNA: TGCAGTGCTAACGACGGGTTAGGAAACACCATATATTTT
J: TRBJ1-1; size: many; D: NA; V: TRBV6-5; CDR3: CASWSYTEAFF; DNA: TGTGCCAGCTGGTCCTACACTGAAGCTTTCTTT
J: TRBJ2-1; size: NA; D: TRBD2; V: TRBV6-5; CDR3: CASSYTSGTGEQFF; DNA: TGTGCCAGCAGTTACACTAGCGGGACGGGGGAGCAGTTCTTC
J: TRBJ2-7; size: many; D: NA; V: TRBV20-1; CDR3: CSARVGRFYEQYF; DNA: TGCAGTGCTAGGGTAGGACGGTTCTACGAGCAGTACTTC
J: TRBJ2-4; size: many; D: TRBD1; V: TRBV5-5; CDR3: CASSLQGKGLENIQYF; DNA: TGTGCCAGCAGCTTACAGGGGAAGGGTTTGGAAAACATTCAGTACTTC
J: TRBJ2-1; size: few; D: NA; V: TRBV3-1; CDR3: CASSQEVYNEQFF; DNA: TGTGCCAGCAGCCAAGAGGTGTACAATGAGCAGTTCTTC
J: TRBJ2-7; size: NA; D: NA; V: TRBV12-3/TRBV12-4; CDR3: CASILPAGPYEQYF; DNA: TGTGCCAGCATCCTTCCGGCCGGACCCTACGAGCAGTACTTC
J: TRBJ2-7; size: many; D: NA; V: TRBV27; CDR3: CASSLNRALSSYEQYF; DNA: TGTGCCAGCAGTTTAAACAGGGCCCTTAGCTCCTACGAGCAGTACTTC
J: TRBJ2-2; size: many; D: NA; V: TRBV6-4; CDR3: CASSDVQGTNTGELFF; DNA: TGTGCCAGCAGTGACGTTCAAGGGACGAACACCGGGGAGCTGTTTTTT
J: TRBJ2-5; size: many; D: NA; V: TRBV2; CDR3: CASANPFDRNRETQYF; DNA: TGTGCCAGCGCTAACCCTTTCGACAGGAACAGAGAGACCCAGTACTTC
J: TRBJ1-3; size: NA; D: NA; V: TRBV4-2; CDR3: CASSQDRDLGGNTIYF; DNA: TGTGCCAGCAGCCAAGATCGTGACCTAGGTGGAAACACCATATATTTT
J: TRBJ2-1; size: many; D: TRBD1; V: TRBV7-8; CDR3: CASRGQPVSYNEQFF; DNA: TGTGCCAGCAGGGGACAGCCCGTCTCCTACAATGAGCAGTTCTTC
J: TRBJ2-7; size: NA; D: TRBD2; V: TRBV29-1; CDR3: CSVEVQSGGWNEQYF; DNA: TGCAGCGTTGAAGTCCAATCGGGAGGGTGGAACGAGCAGTACTTC